This paragraph covers one TCR beta chain sequence. Its recognized antigen is unknown. It has no much larger one-base neighbor in the sample; base qualities were not kept. Taken from the germline V gene (reference sequence), the CDR1 and CDR2 loops are LNHDA and SQIVND. After removal of 5 bases from V and 0 bases from J, the junction retains 3 bases not matched to a gene. Reading from cysteine to phenylalanine, the CDR3 counts 16 amino acids. The kept DNA is CDR3 alone, 48 bases in frame from the first base. TCRbeta CDR3 regions were amplified from genomic DNA by means of the immunoSEQ Assay, a bias-controlled multiplex PCR. Per the authors' processing: Nucleated cell counts per sample were estimated from amplification of reference gene primers within the assay. Sequence reads were collapsed and filtered to measure the absolute abundance of every unique TCRbeta CDR3 rearrangement. For each sample, productive Simpson clonality was calculated as the square root of Simpson's diversity index across productive rearrangements. Imported from immuneACCESS, the table was reduced by TCRdb to in-frame sequences with V and J called. These copies leave out some clones; in studies compared against another copy, an unresolved V gene accounts for under half, and the cause of the remainder is not known. Clone size and V and J calls were adopted from that table, with D and trimming inferred from the DNA. Recorded for this sample are some 45,000 clones; around nine tenths of them occurred a single time. The ten largest clones add up to about 13% of the sample.

This record belongs to a study of blood T cell repertoires in COVID-19 (dated by TCRdb to the early 2020s). General notes on the study: Collaborator samples came from the United States, Italy and Spain and covered acute and convalescent phases of COVID-19. The prospective study material was composed of cDNA or gDNA derived from T cells, B-cell-depleted T cells, or PBMCs. Subjects who had been exposed to COVID-19, were actively infected with it, or had recovered from it provided the deeply sampled blood TCRbeta repertoires that made up the dataset. The repertoires were made available in a free public database intended to serve as a resource for research on the immune response to SARS-CoV-2. The samples were drawn from two sources: the first 160 participants of the ongoing ImmuneRACE study, and 1,200 or so subjects contributed by 6 global collaborators. A de-identified subject ID, COVID-19 status, age in years and sex were almost always included in the sample metadata. Where available, HLA class I and class II types were taken from metadata supplied by the sample provider and were not determined by assay-based typing.

The collaborating institutions used their own protocols to collect whole blood in K2EDTA tubes. For TCRbeta analysis, collaborators shipped samples in one of three forms: frozen whole blood, isolated PBMCs, or DNA extracted from either of those sample types. What the work shows at the level of the full study, not this receptor alone: How much clinical and demographic metadata was included differed by source and by participant, and the metadata was provided uncurated.

This sequence was found in a human donor in a cohort sampled during active COVID-19. This chain joins TRBV19 to TRBJ2-3; a stretch of 12 junction bases matches TRBD2. Sequencing was carried out using peripheral blood. CDR3 reads: CASSRLAGGSTDTQYF. The sequenced DNA is TGTGCCAGTAGTCGGCTAGCGGGGGGGAGCACAGATACGCAGTATTTT.